One sample yielded the 21 T cell receptor beta chains listed below, sequenced in a study of T cell changes during pregnancy in multiple sclerosis. Clones were sequenced by immunoSEQ multiplex PCR, and TCRdb holds only the in-frame ones, with some missing. The sample lists 37,000 or so clones, roughly nine tenths seen once, with about 0.51% in the top ten. The starting material was CD4+ T cells from peripheral blood mononuclear cells, obtained in the first trimester of pregnancy. These receptor sequences come from a female donor with multiple sclerosis, enrolled in a pregnancy study.

V usage is TRBV2 and J usage is TRBJ2-7; 11 bases map to TRBD1. This CDR3 comprises 14 residues. J gave up 2 bases and V 7 bases, and 4 bases lay outside the gene matches. In germline, CDR1 is SNHLY, CDR2 FYNNEI. CDR3 bases: TGTGCCAGCACCGGGGACAGGGGGGCCTACGAGCAGTACTTC. This encodes CASTGDRGAYEQYF.

This rearrangement joins TRBV7-6 to TRBJ2-1; D unclear. This CDR3 is 13 amino acids long. CDR1 and CDR2 (germline): SGHVS, FNYEAQ. Trimming removed 2 bases at V and 4 bases at J, with 6 bases between. CDR3: CASSLQLYNEQFF. CDR3 bases: TGTGCCAGCAGCTTACAACTTTACAATGAGCAGTTCTTC.

The chain links TRBV6-5 to TRBJ2-7; 7 positions match TRBD2. CDR1 is MNHEY and CDR2 is SVGAGI in the germline V gene. This CDR3 has 15 amino acids. V lost 7 bases to trimming and J lost 0 bases; unmatched junction nucleotides: 9. CDR3 DNA sequence: TGTGCCAGCACCGATACTAGCGCCCACTCCTACGAGCAGTACTTC. Protein: CASTDTSAHSYEQYF.

The chain links TRBV19 to TRBJ1-4, with TRBD1 matching 9 bases. The CDR3 has 16 amino acids. CDR1 is LNHDA, CDR2 SQIVND, per germline (reference sequence). Unmatched junction bases numbered 10, after V lost 6 bases and J lost 5 bases. The CDR3 nucleotides are TGTGCCAGTAGGGGACAGGGAGGAAGTCAAAATGAAAAACTGTTTTTT. Translation gives CASRGQGGSQNEKLFF.

The CDR3: CASSLGASGEQPQHF. The CDR3 DNA sequence: TGCGCCAGCAGCTTGGGTGCGTCAGGGGAACAGCCCCAGCATTTT. The chain joins TRBV5-1 to TRBJ1-5; perhaps TRBD1 as D (6 bases). Germline V gene lookup returns CDR1 SGHRS and CDR2 YFSETQ. This CDR3 region has 15 residues. V was shortened by 0 bases and J by 7 bases, with 14 bases between the two germline ends.

This chain uses TRBV29-1 with TRBJ2-2; 7 bases line up with TRBD1. Losses at the gene ends were 7 bases for V and 0 bases for J; bases not matched to a gene: 5. The V gene's germline CDR1 is SQVTM and CDR2 ANQGSEA. The CDR3 is made up of 14 amino acids. The CDR3 DNA sequence: TGCAGCGGGTTGCAGGGGGCGAACACCGGGGAGCTGTTTTTT. Translation: CSGLQGANTGELFF.

The V gene is TRBV2, the J gene TRBJ1-1; D is perhaps TRBD1 (6 bases). Trimming pared 9 bases from V and 1 base from J, leaving 15 bases between. This CDR3 has 14 residues. Germline loops: CDR1 SNHLY, CDR2 FYNNEI. The CDR3 region has the DNA TGTGCCAGAAGACAGGAATACTCGAACACTGAAGCTTTCTTT. This gives the protein CARRQEYSNTEAFF. Based on the CDR3 plus reference TRBV2 and TRBJ1-1, the full variable domain is EPEVTQTPSHQVTQMGQEVILRCVPISNHLYFYWYRQILGQKVEFLVSFYNNEISEKSEIFDDQFSVERPDGSNFTLKIRSTKLEDSAMYFCARRQEYSNTEAFFGQGTRLTVV.

V gene TRBV18 combines with J gene TRBJ2-1; the D gene is possibly TRBD2 (5 bases). V lost 4 bases and J lost 0, with 13 bases in between. This CDR3 is built from 16 residues. In germline, CDR1 is KGHSH, CDR2 LQKENI. CDR3 nucleotides: TGTGCCAGCTCACTGGAGGCGATGAGCTCCTACAATGAGCAGTTCTTC. Translated: CASSLEAMSSYNEQFF.

This sequence joins TRBV19 and TRBJ1-2; weak D call: TRBD1 (5 bases). CDR1 and CDR2 (germline): LNHDA, SQIVND (reference sequence). V gave up 7 bases and J gave up 7 bases, with 25 bases separating them. CDR3 length: 16 residues. CDR3 in amino acids: CASTSPGGARPLGYTF. The CDR3 region has the DNA TGTGCCAGTACCAGCCCGGGAGGGGCGAGGCCCCTTGGCTACACCTTC.

The chain recombines TRBV5-1 with TRBJ1-4; D perhaps matches TRBD1 (6 bases). This CDR3 is built from 17 residues. Deletions cut 7 bases from V and 1 base from J, with 20 bases between. From germline, CDR1 is SGHRS and CDR2 YFSETQ. The CDR3 spells CASGRGGFPRTNEKLFF. The CDR3 DNA is TGCGCCAGCGGACGAGGGGGATTCCCAAGAACTAATGAAAAACTGTTTTTT.

The count of this clone is one. The V call is TRBV9, the J call TRBJ1-2; the D gene is possibly TRBD1 (5 bases). The CDR3 consists of 14 residues. Between the trimmed V and J ends, which lost 2 bases and 4 bases, there was a span of 12 bases. Germline V CDR1 and CDR2: SGDLS, YYNGEE. CDR3 sequence (DNA): TGTGCCAGCAGCGTTCACCAGGGCCCCTATGGCTACACCTTC. Protein sequence: CASSVHQGPYGYTF.

J is TRBJ2-3 and V is TRBV5-1; D is ambiguous. This CDR3 contains 13 residues. Trimming removed 0 bases from V and 5 bases from J, with 7 bases in between. CDR1 and CDR2 from the germline V gene are SGHRS and YFSETQ. The CDR3 region has the DNA TGCGCCAGCAGCTTGGCCTCCCGAGATACGCAGTATTTT. Its protein is CASSLASRDTQYF.

The V gene is TRBV19, the J gene TRBJ2-3; TRBD1 is a possible D gene (5 bases). Germline assignment: CDR1 LNHDA and CDR2 SQIVND (reference sequence). The V and J ends lost 3 bases and 2 bases respectively, with 12 bases between them. This CDR3 region has 15 residues. The CDR3 loop reads CASSIRQGSTDTQYF. The CDR3 DNA sequence: TGTGCCAGTAGTATTCGCCAGGGTTCCACAGATACGCAGTATTTT.

The rearrangement joins TRBV9 to TRBJ2-2, with 8 positions matching TRBD1. This CDR3 contains 16 residues. In germline, CDR1 is SGDLS, CDR2 YYNGEE. With 4 bases clipped from V and 5 bases from J, the junction kept 10 bases outside the gene matches. The CDR3 sequence is CASSTPGQVVTGELFF. The CDR3 nucleotides are TGTGCCAGCAGCACCCCGGGACAGGTTGTAACCGGGGAGCTGTTTTTT.

The V gene is TRBV5-1, the J gene TRBJ1-2; 10 bases fit TRBD1. V dropped 3 bases and J dropped 6; count of bases not matched to a gene: 5. This CDR3 region has 14 residues. Germline CDR1 reads SGHRS; CDR2 reads YFSETQ. The CDR3 bases are TGCGCCAGCAGCTCGGGACAGGGGAGGGATGGCTACACCTTC. This encodes CASSSGQGRDGYTF.

The chain couples TRBV28 to TRBJ2-1; D is possibly TRBD2 (6 bases). This CDR3 has 15 amino acids. The V gene lost 3 bases and the J gene lost 4 bases, with 13 bases spanning the gap. In germline, CDR1 is MDHEN, CDR2 SYDVKM. As DNA, the CDR3 is TGTGCCAGCAGTTTTAGTAGCGGCCTGTACAATGAGCAGTTCTTC. Translating it yields CASSFSSGLYNEQFF. Filled out from reference TRBV28 and TRBJ2-1, the complete variable domain reads DVKVTQSSRYLVKRTGEKVFLECVQDMDHENMFWYRQDPGLGLRLIYFSYDVKMKEKGDIPEGYSVSREKKERFSLILESASTNQTSMYLCASSFSSGLYNEQFFGPGTRLTVL.

The genes are TRBV2 and TRBJ2-7; 7 bases are shared with TRBD1. CDR1 and CDR2 from the germline V gene are SNHLY and FYNNEI. The CDR3 totals 12 residues. Trimming removed 5 bases from V and 5 bases from J; junction bases left unmatched: 3. The CDR3 DNA reads TGTGCCAGCAGTACACAGGGGCACGAGCAGTACTTC. This encodes CASSTQGHEQYF. The variable domain in full, completed from reference TRBV2 and TRBJ2-7, reads EPEVTQTPSHQVTQMGQEVILRCVPISNHLYFYWYRQILGQKVEFLVSFYNNEISEKSEIFDDQFSVERPDGSNFTLKIRSTKLEDSAMYFCASSTQGHEQYFGPGTRLTVT.

V usage is TRBV6-1 and J usage is TRBJ2-7; D gene unclear. Deletions cut 3 bases from V and 7 bases from J, with 7 bases between. CDR1 and CDR2 from the germline V gene are MNHNS and SASEGT. This CDR3 is built from 11 residues. The CDR3 spells CASSEFLEQYF. The CDR3 coding sequence is TGTGCCAGCAGTGAGTTCTTGGAGCAGTACTTC.

This clone was counted only a few times. The rearrangement uses TRBV7-2 and TRBJ1-2; TRBD1 matches at 9 bases. V was clipped by 5 bases and J by 4 bases; unmatched bases: 8. The CDR3 has 15 residues. CDR1 and CDR2 (germline): SGHTA, FQGNSA. CDR3 sequence reads: CASSTQGANIYGYTF. As DNA, the CDR3 is TGTGCCAGCAGCACACAGGGGGCAAATATCTATGGCTACACCTTC.

The rearrangement links TRBV9 to TRBJ2-5, with 11 bases aligning to TRBD2. This CDR3 spans 15 amino acids. Trimming cost V 2 bases and J 4 bases; bases outside gene matches: 4. Germline V CDR1 and CDR2: SGDLS, YYNGEE. Here the CDR3 reads CASSVSGGARETQYF. The CDR3 DNA reads as TGTGCCAGCAGCGTTAGCGGGGGGGCCAGAGAGACCCAGTACTTC.

V usage is TRBV9 and J usage is TRBJ2-1; the match to TRBD1 covers 7 bases. J lost 7 bases, V lost 0 bases, and 10 bases had no gene match. From germline, CDR1 is SGDLS and CDR2 YYNGEE. The CDR3 loop spans 16 amino acids. CDR3 residues: CASSVGLRDSWNEQFF. Written as DNA, the CDR3 is TGTGCCAGCAGCGTAGGCCTCCGGGACAGTTGGAATGAGCAGTTCTTC. The whole variable domain, filled in from reference TRBV9 and TRBJ2-1, reads DSGVTQTPKHLITATGQRVTLRCSPRSGDLSVYWYQQSLDQGLQFLIQYYNGEERAKGNILERFSAQQFPDLHSELNLSSLELGDSALYFCASSVGLRDSWNEQFFGPGTRLTVL.